The 29 T cell receptor beta chains in this list originate from one sample, sequenced in a study of CD8+CD57+ T cells in acquired aplastic anemia. CDR3 and TCR beta VDJ profiling relied on genomic DNA as the template. TCRdb used MiXCR to reprocess the reads, holding one entry per CDR3 protein. This table has 180,000 or so distinct CDR3 sequences, approximately 48% appearing once. CD8+CD57+ cell expansion, shown by flow cytometry, had occurred in the patients selected for sequencing. The sequenced material came from sorted CD4+, CD8+, or CD8+CD57+ T cells (not recorded which) from PBMCs. The receptor source for this set is a human donor with aplastic anemia.

A note on this clonotype: Compared with germline, one end of the junction differs, possibly owing to a read error. V is TRBV7-7 and J is TRBJ2-3; D unresolved. The CDR3 spans 13 residues. Per the germline V gene, CDR1 is SSHAT and CDR2 is FNYEAQ (reference sequence). The CDR3: CASSTADTDTQYF. DNA of the CDR3: TGTGCTAGCAGTACAGCCGACACAGATACGCAGTATTTT.

The V call is TRBV6-1, the J call TRBJ1-2; D is uncertain. There are 10 residues in the CDR3. Germline V lookup: CDR1 MNHNS, CDR2 SASEGT. V lost 6 bases and J lost 8, with 7 bases in between. The CDR3 spells CASSTQGYTF. The CDR3 coding sequence is TGTGCCAGCAGCACACAGGGCTACACCTTC.

The genes are TRBV15 and TRBJ2-5; maybe TRBD1 (6 bases). The germline V and J ends were trimmed by 1 base and 9 bases, with 15 bases remaining between them. CDR1 and CDR2 (germline): LNHNV, YYDKDF (reference sequence). The CDR3 has 14 residues. The CDR3 reads CATSRVDSNQPQYF. As DNA, the CDR3 is TGTGCCACCAGCAGAGTGGACAGCAATCAGCCCCAGTACTTC.

The chain couples TRBV25-1 to TRBJ1-6; no clear D gene. The V end lost 8 bases, the J end lost 7 bases, and 9 bases lay between the germline ends. The CDR3 totals 12 residues. Germline V lookup: CDR1 MGHDK, CDR2 SYGVNS. The DNA of the CDR3 is TGTGCCAGCCGAGGGCCGAATTCACCCCTCCACTTT. This gives the protein CASRGPNSPLHF.

This clonotype was found once. J is TRBJ1-5 and V is TRBV5-1, with 11 positions matching TRBD1. Germline lookup yields CDR1 SGHRS and CDR2 YFSETQ. Trimming took 1 base from V and 6 from J; bases not matched to a gene: 3. The CDR3 is made up of 15 amino acids. The CDR3 spells CASSLRDRGVQPQHF. In DNA, the CDR3 is TGCGCCAGCAGCTTGAGGGACAGGGGGGTTCAGCCCCAGCATTTT.

The V call is TRBV7-6, the J call TRBJ1-2; a weak D match, TRBD1 (5 bases). Germline CDR1 SGHVS, CDR2 FNYEAQ. The V end was cut by 4 bases, the J end by 1 base, with 13 bases between. The CDR3 has 15 amino acids. The CDR3 loop reads CASSSAQGGNYGYTF. The CDR3 bases are TGTGCCAGCAGCTCCGCTCAGGGCGGTAACTATGGCTACACCTTC. Full variable domain (rest looked up from reference TRBV7-6 and TRBJ1-2): GAGVSQSPRYKVTKRGQDVALRCDPISGHVSLYWYRQALGQGPEFLTYFNYEAQQDKSGLPNDRFSAERPEGSISTLTIQRTEQRDSAMYRCASSSAQGGNYGYTFGSGTRLTVV.

With respect to this clonotype: Just one base apart from a much larger clone, this may be a read error. The chain employs TRBV12-3 or TRBV12-4 and TRBJ1-4; no firm D call. This CDR3 spans 14 amino acids. The ends were cut back, 3 bases at V and 7 bases at J, with 12 bases in the middle. The CDR3 region is CASSLQGPSEKLFF. The CDR3 coding sequence is TGTGCCAGCAGTTTGCAAGGGCCTAGTGAAAAACTGTTTTTT.

The V gene is TRBV10-3, the J gene TRBJ1-2, with D possibly being TRBD1 (5 bases). V dropped 8 bases and J dropped 4 bases, with 17 bases sitting between them. The CDR3 runs to 14 residues. Germline-derived CDR1 and CDR2 are ENHRY and SYGVKD. CDR3: CAIGPEEGSYGYTF. The CDR3 coding sequence is TGTGCCATCGGCCCAGAAGAGGGGAGCTATGGCTACACCTTC.

This clonotype was seen more than once but under ten times. The chain carries TRBV18 and TRBJ2-2; 8 bases map to TRBD1. CDR3 length: 16 amino acids. J was trimmed by 5 bases and V by 2 bases; bases with no gene match: 7. The germline V gene encodes CDR1 KGHSH and CDR2 LQKENI. The CDR3 DNA reads TGTGCCAGCTCACCAGCCAGGACAGGGCGAACCGGGGAGCTGTTTTTT. Its translation: CASSPARTGRTGELFF. The full variable domain, its missing parts supplied by reference TRBV18 and TRBJ2-2, is NAGVMQNPRHLVRRRGQEARLRCSPMKGHSHVYWYRQLPEEGLKFMVYLQKENIIDESGMPKERFSAEFPKEGPSILRIQQVVRGDSAAYFCASSPARTGRTGELFFGEGSRLTVL.

In nucleotides, the CDR3 is TGTGCCAGCAGCTTGTGGGCAGGGGATGGTAATGAGCAGTTCTTC. As protein: CASSLWAGDGNEQFF. The J gene is TRBJ2-1, the V gene TRBV5-6; perhaps TRBD1 as D (6 bases). The V gene's germline CDR1 is SGHDT and CDR2 YYEEEE. The CDR3 totals 15 residues. V gave up 1 base and J gave up 7 bases, with 15 bases separating them. The entire variable domain, with the rest obtained from reference TRBV5-6 and TRBJ2-1, is as follows: DAGVTQSPTHLIKTRGQQVTLRCSPKSGHDTVSWYQQALGQGPQFIFQYYEEEERQRGNFPDRFSGHQFPNYSSELNVNALLLGDSALYLCASSLWAGDGNEQFFGPGTRLTVL.

This clonotype appeared a few times. The rearrangement links TRBV18 to TRBJ1-4; 8 nucleotides agree with TRBD1. The CDR3 loop spans 16 amino acids. CDR1 is KGHSH and CDR2 is LQKENI in the germline V gene. V dropped 1 base and J dropped 7; count of bases not matched to a gene: 8. CDR3 sequence reads: CASSPQRTGMAEKLFF. The CDR3 bases are TGTGCCAGCTCACCACAGAGGACAGGGATGGCTGAAAAACTGTTTTTT.

This clonotype was counted ten times or more. This chain joins TRBV19 and TRBJ1-1; D perhaps matches TRBD1 (5 bases). Germline V lookup: CDR1 LNHDA, CDR2 SQIVND (reference sequence). The CDR3 contains 16 residues. V lost 3 bases, J lost 0 bases, and 14 bases lay in between. The CDR3 bases are TGTGCCAGTAGTATGGGTATTGGCAGGGTGAACACTGAAGCTTTCTTT. Translated, it gives CASSMGIGRVNTEAFF.

This clonotype appeared many times. The V and J genes are TRBV19 and TRBJ2-3; 10 nucleotides match TRBD2. V lost 0 bases, J lost 3 bases, and 6 bases stayed unmatched. Germline CDR1 LNHDA, CDR2 SQIVND (reference sequence). This CDR3 region has 17 residues. CDR3 DNA: TGTGCCAGTAGTATAGAGACTAGCGGGCGAGGAACAGATACGCAGTATTTT. It is translated as CASSIETSGRGTDTQYF.

This clonotype was observed at least ten times. The chain has TRBV7-2 and TRBJ2-1; D might be TRBD2 (7 bases). The CDR3 extends over 14 amino acids. The germline V and J ends were trimmed by 1 base and 6 bases, with 10 bases remaining between them. The germline gives CDR1 SGHTA, CDR2 FQGNSA. This CDR3 reads CASSLVAGANEQFF. In DNA form, the CDR3 reads TGTGCCAGCAGCTTAGTTGCGGGGGCCAATGAGCAGTTCTTC.

This clonotype was detected a few times. This chain connects TRBV3-1 to TRBJ1-1; the match to TRBD1 covers 7 bases. V gave up 1 base and J gave up 6 bases; unmatched junction bases: 5. The CDR3 totals 14 residues. Germline CDR1 reads LGHDT; CDR2 reads YNNKEL (reference sequence). The DNA for the CDR3 is TGTGCCAGCAGCCAAGGATCAGGGGGAGCTGAAGCTTTCTTT. It encodes CASSQGSGGAEAFF.

This clonotype was picked up many times. The V and J genes are TRBV3-1 and TRBJ2-2, with TRBD1 as a possible D gene (6 bases). The germline V gene encodes CDR1 LGHDT and CDR2 YNNKEL (reference sequence). The CDR3 spans 13 residues. V lost 1 base and J 10 bases, leaving 10 bases between the germline ends. CDR3 in amino acids: CASSQVEGVELFF. CDR3 nucleotides: TGTGCCAGCAGCCAAGTTGAGGGGGTGGAGCTGTTTTTT. The full variable domain, with the rest looked up from reference TRBV3-1 and TRBJ2-2, is DTAVSQTPKYLVTQMGNDKSIKCEQNLGHDTMYWYKQDSKKFLKIMFSYNNKELIINETVPNRFSPKSPDKAHLNLHINSLELGDSAVYFCASSQVEGVELFFGEGSRLTVL.

The sample holds one count of this clonotype. The chain joins TRBV11-2 to TRBJ2-1; 8 bases line up with TRBD2. Per the germline V gene, CDR1 is SGHAT and CDR2 is FQNNGV. The CDR3 has 16 amino acids. Trimming cost V 3 bases and J 10 bases; bases outside gene matches: 14. This chain's CDR3 is CASSLDWAGGTTEQFF. In nucleotides, the CDR3 is TGTGCCAGCAGCTTGGATTGGGCGGGGGGCACCACCGAGCAGTTCTTC.

A remark on this clonotype: A much bigger clone sits one base away, suggesting this may be a read error. The CDR3 spells CASSRSPGGSNTPLHF. CDR3 in DNA: TGTGCCAGCAGCCGATCCCCAGGGGGGAGTAATACACCCCTCCACTTT. The rearrangement uses TRBV27 and TRBJ1-6; 7 positions agree with TRBD1. Germline V CDR1 and CDR2: MNHEY, SMNVEV (reference sequence). This CDR3 has 16 amino acids.

The genes are TRBV3-1 and TRBJ2-4; no clear D. Trimming took off 3 bases at V and 6 bases at J, with 12 bases between the two ends. CDR1 LGHDT and CDR2 YNNKEL come from the germline V gene (reference sequence). CDR3 length equals 14 residues. The CDR3 DNA sequence: TGTGCCAGCAGCCAGGCGTACGGTGGAAACATTCAGTACTTC. This sequence encodes CASSQAYGGNIQYF.

The genes are TRBV19 and TRBJ2-7, with D possibly TRBD1 on 6 matching bases. Germline V lookup: CDR1 LNHDA, CDR2 SQIVND (reference sequence). The CDR3 is made up of 13 amino acids. The germline V and J ends were trimmed by 3 bases and 5 bases, with 11 bases remaining between them. Written as DNA, the CDR3 is TGTGCCAGTAGTATCGGGACATGGGACGAGCAGTACTTC. Encoded protein: CASSIGTWDEQYF.

The J gene is TRBJ2-1, the V gene TRBV12-3 or TRBV12-4, with D perhaps being TRBD1 or TRBD2 (5 bases each). V lost 2 bases and J 4 bases, leaving 21 bases between the germline ends. The CDR3 length is 18 residues. CDR3 nucleotide sequence: TGTGCCAGCAGTTTATGGGGGATCTTTGAAGGGATATACAATGAGCAGTTCTTC. It codes for CASSLWGIFEGIYNEQFF.

The genes are TRBV24-1 and TRBJ2-1; no clear D. The CDR3 totals 13 residues. Germline V lookup: CDR1 KGHDR, CDR2 SFDVKD. Deletions cut 10 bases from V and 0 bases from J, with 9 bases between. DNA of the CDR3: TGTGCCACGGCATCGGGCTCCTACAATGAGCAGTTCTTC. Translating it yields CATASGSYNEQFF.

This sequence joins TRBV6-4 and TRBJ2-1; 10 bases agree with TRBD2. Unmatched junction bases numbered 7, after V lost 5 bases and J lost 6 bases. The length of the CDR3 is 15 residues. Germline CDR1 MRHNA, CDR2 SNTAGT. DNA for the CDR3: TGTGCCAGCAGTCACGGGACTAGCGAAAGCAATGAGCAGTTCTTC. Translating it yields CASSHGTSESNEQFF.

This clonotype was seen at least ten times. The chain combines TRBV10-3 with TRBJ2-7, with 7 bases fitting TRBD1. The CDR3 runs to 16 residues. The V and J ends lost 7 bases and 6 bases, in that order; junction bases with no gene match: 18. Germline V CDR1 and CDR2: ENHRY, SYGVKD. The chain's CDR3 is CAITPGVGQALGEQYF. For the CDR3, the DNA is TGTGCCATCACCCCCGGGGTTGGACAGGCCCTAGGCGAGCAGTACTTC.

As regards this clonotype: The junction does not match germline at one end; this may be a read error. The gene calls are TRBV10-3 and TRBJ1-1, with TRBD1 identical over 7 bases. Per germline, CDR1 ENHRY and CDR2 SYGVKD. The CDR3 length is 14 residues. The CDR3: CAIRSGTDDTEASF. CDR3 nucleotide sequence: TGTGCCATCAGATCCGGGACAGACGACACTGAAGCTTCCTTT.

Worth noting for this clonotype: This CDR3 fails to terminate in the conserved phenylalanine or tryptophan, so it likely reflects a read error. No DNA is shown, since the ends of the CDR3 on it are uncertain; the CDR3 is the one TCRdb lists. This chain connects TRBV15 to TRBJ2-7. The CDR3 length is 15 residues, termini included. From germline, CDR1 is LNHNV and CDR2 YYDKDF (reference sequence). The CDR3 spells CATSRGQGSSYEQSS.

The chain has TRBV19 and TRBJ1-2; D unresolved. The CDR3 runs to 14 residues. Germline V gives CDR1 LNHDA, CDR2 SQIVND (reference sequence). Deletions cut 3 bases from V and 4 bases from J, with 12 bases between. CDR3: CASSIFLEAYGYTF. The CDR3 bases are TGTGCCAGTAGTATCTTCTTGGAGGCCTATGGCTACACCTTC.

This clonotype was counted at least ten times. J is TRBJ1-1 and V is TRBV16; the D is unclear. V lost 2 bases and J lost 1, with 17 bases in between. There are 17 residues in the CDR3. CDR1 and CDR2 (germline): KGHSY, FQNENV. CDR3 sequence reads: CASSQKAVGAKNTEAFF. The CDR3 bases are TGTGCCAGCAGCCAAAAAGCGGTGGGAGCCAAGAACACTGAAGCTTTCTTT.

A remark on this clonotype: Because it lacks the conserved phenylalanine or tryptophan at the end, this CDR3 is likely a read error. V usage is TRBV2 and J usage is TRBJ1-1; 9 bases line up with TRBD1. CDR1 is SNHLY and CDR2 is FYNNEI in the germline V gene. V shed 6 bases and J 6 bases; nucleotides not matched to a gene: 5. The CDR3 totals 13 residues. CDR3 in amino acids: CASRTGGAAEAFS. For the CDR3, the DNA is TGTGCCAGCAGAACAGGGGGCGCCGCTGAAGCTTTCTCT.